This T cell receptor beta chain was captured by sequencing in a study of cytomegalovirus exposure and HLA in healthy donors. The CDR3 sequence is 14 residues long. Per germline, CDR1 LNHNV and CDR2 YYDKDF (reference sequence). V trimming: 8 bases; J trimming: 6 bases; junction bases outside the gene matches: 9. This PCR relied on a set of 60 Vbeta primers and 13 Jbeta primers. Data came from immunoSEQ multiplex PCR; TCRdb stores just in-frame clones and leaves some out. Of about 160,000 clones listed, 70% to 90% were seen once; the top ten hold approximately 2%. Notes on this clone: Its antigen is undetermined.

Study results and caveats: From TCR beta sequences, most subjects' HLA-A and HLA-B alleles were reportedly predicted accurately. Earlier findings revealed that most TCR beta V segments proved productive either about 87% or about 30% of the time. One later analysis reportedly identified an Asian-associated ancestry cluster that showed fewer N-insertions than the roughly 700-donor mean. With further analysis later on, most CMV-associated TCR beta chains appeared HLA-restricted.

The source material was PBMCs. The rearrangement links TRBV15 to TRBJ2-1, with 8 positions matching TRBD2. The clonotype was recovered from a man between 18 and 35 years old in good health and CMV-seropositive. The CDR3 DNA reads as TGTGCCACCTCCCGGGGGGGCCTTCTCAATGAGCAGTTCTTC. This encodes CATSRGGLLNEQFF.